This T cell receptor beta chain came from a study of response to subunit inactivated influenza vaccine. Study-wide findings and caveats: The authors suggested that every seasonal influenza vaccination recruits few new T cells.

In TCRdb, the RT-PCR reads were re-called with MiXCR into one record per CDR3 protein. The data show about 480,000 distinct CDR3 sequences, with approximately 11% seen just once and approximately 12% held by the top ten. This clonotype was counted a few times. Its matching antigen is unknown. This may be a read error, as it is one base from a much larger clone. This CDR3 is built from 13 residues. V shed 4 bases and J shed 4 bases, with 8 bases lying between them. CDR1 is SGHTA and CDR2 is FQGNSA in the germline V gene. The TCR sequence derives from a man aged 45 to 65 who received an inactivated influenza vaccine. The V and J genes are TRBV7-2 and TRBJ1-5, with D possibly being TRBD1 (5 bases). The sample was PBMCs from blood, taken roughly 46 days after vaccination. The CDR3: CASSWGGNQPQHF. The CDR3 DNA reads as TGTGCCAGCAGCTGGGGGGGGAATCAGCCCCAGCATTTT.